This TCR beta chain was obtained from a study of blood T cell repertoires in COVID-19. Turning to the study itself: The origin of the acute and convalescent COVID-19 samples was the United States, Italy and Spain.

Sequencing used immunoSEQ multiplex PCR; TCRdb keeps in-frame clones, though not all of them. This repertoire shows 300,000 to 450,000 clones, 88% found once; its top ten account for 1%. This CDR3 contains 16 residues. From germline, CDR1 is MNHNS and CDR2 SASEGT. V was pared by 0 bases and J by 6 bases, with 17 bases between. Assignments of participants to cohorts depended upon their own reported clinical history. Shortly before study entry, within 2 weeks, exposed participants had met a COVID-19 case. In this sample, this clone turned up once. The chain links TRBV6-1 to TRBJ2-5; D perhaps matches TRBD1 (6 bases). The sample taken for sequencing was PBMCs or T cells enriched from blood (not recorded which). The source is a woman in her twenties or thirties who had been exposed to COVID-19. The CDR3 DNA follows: TGTGCCAGCAGTGAAGCGGGGGCTGGAGAAAGCCAGACCCAGTACTTC. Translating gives CASSEAGAGESQTQYF.